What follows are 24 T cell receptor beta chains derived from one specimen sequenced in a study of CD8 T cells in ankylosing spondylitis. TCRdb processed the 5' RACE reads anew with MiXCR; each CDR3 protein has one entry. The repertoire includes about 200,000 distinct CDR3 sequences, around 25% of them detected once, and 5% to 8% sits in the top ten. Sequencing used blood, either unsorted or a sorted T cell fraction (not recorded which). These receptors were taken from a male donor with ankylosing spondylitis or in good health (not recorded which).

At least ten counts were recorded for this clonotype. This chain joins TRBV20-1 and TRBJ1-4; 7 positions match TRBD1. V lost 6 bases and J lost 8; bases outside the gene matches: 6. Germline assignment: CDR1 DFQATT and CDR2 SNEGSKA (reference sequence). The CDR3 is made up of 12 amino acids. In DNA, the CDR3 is TGCAGTGCACGAACAGGGGACGAAAAACTGTTTTTT. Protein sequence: CSARTGDEKLFF.

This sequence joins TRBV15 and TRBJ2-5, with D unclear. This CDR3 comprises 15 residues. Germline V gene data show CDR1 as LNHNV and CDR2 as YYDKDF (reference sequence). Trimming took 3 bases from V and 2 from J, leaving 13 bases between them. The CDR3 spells CATSSYSTLQETQYF. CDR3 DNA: TGTGCCACCAGCAGTTACAGCACCCTACAAGAGACCCAGTACTTC.

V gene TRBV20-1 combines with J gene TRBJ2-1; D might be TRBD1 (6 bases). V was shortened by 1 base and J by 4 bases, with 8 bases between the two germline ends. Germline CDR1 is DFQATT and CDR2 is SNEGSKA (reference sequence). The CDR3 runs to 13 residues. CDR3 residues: CSARGTVYNEQFF. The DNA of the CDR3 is TGCAGTGCTAGAGGGACAGTATACAATGAGCAGTTCTTC.

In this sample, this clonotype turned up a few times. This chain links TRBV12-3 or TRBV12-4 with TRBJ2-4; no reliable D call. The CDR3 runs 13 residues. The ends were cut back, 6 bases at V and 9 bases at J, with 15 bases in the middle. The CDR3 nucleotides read TGTGCCAGCAGCCGCGTCCCCGAGAGCATTCAGTACTTC. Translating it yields CASSRVPESIQYF.

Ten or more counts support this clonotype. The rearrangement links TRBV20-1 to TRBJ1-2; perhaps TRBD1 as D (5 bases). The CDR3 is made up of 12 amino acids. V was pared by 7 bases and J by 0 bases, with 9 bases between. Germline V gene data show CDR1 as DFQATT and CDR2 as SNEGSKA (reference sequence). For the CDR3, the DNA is TGCAGTGTCTTCAGGGCTAACTATGGCTACACCTTC. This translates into CSVFRANYGYTF.

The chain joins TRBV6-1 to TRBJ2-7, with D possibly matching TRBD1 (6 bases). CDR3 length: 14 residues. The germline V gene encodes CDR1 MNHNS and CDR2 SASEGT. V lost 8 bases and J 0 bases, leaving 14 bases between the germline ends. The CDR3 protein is CASDGGGSSYEQYF. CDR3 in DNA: TGTGCCAGCGATGGGGGCGGTAGCTCCTACGAGCAGTACTTC.

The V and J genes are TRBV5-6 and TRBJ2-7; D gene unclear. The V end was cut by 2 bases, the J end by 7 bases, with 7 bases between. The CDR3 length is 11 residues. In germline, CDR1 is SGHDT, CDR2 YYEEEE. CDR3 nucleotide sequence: TGTGCCAGCAGCTTTAGAGCGGAGCAGTACTTC. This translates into CASSFRAEQYF.

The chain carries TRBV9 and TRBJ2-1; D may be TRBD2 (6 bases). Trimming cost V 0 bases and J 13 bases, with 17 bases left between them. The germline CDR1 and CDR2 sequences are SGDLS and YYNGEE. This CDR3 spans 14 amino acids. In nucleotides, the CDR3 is TGTGCCAGCAGCGTAGCGGGGGTTCCGCGAGACCAGTTCTTC. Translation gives CASSVAGVPRDQFF.

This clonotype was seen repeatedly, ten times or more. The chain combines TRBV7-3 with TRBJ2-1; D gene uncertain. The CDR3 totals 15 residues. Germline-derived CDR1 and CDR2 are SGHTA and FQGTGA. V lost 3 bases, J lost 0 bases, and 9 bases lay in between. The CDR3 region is CASSLSPPSYNEQFF. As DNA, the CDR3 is TGTGCCAGCAGCTTGTCGCCGCCCTCCTACAATGAGCAGTTCTTC.

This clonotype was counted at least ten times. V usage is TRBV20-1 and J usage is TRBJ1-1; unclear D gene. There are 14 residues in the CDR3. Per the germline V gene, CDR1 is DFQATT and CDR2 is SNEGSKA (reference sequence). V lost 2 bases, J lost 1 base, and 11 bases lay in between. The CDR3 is CSARTGSRNTEAFF. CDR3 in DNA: TGCAGTGCTAGAACGGGGAGCAGGAACACTGAAGCTTTCTTT.

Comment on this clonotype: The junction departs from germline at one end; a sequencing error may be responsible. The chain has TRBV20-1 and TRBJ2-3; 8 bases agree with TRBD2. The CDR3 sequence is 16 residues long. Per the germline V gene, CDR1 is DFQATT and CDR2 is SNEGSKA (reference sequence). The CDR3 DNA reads TGCAGTGCTAGCGGGAGGGGTGGGACGAGCACAGATGCGCAGTATTTT. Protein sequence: CSASGRGGTSTDAQYF.

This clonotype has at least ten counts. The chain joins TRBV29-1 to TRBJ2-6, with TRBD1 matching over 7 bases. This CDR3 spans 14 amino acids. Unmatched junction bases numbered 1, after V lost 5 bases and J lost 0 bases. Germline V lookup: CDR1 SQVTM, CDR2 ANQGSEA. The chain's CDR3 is CSVTGASGANVLTF. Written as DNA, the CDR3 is TGCAGCGTTACAGGGGCCTCTGGGGCCAACGTCCTGACTTTC.

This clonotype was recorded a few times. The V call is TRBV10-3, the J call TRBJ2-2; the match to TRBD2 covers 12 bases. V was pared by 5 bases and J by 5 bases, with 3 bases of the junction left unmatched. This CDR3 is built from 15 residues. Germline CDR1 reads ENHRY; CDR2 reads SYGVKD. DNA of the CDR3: TGTGCCATCAGTCCGCTAGCGGGAGGGACCGGGGAGCTGTTTTTT. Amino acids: CAISPLAGGTGELFF.

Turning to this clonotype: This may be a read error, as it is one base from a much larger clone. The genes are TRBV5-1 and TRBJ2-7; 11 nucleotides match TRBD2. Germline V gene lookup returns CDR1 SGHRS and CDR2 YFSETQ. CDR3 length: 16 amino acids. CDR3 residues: CACSSMTSGKPYEQYF. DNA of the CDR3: TGCGCCTGCAGCTCAATGACTAGCGGGAAACCCTACGAGCAGTACTTC.

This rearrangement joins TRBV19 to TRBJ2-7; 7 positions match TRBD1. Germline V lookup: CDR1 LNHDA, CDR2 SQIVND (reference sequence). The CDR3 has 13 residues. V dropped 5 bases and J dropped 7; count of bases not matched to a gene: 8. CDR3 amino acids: CASSPHRGEEQYF. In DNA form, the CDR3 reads TGTGCCAGTAGTCCCCACAGGGGCGAGGAGCAGTACTTC.

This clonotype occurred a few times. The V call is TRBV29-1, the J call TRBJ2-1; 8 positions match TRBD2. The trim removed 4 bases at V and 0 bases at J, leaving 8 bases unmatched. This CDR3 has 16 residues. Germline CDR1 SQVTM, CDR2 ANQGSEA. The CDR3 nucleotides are TGCAGCGTTGTGCCGGGACTAGGTAGCTCCTACAATGAGCAGTTCTTC. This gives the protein CSVVPGLGSSYNEQFF.

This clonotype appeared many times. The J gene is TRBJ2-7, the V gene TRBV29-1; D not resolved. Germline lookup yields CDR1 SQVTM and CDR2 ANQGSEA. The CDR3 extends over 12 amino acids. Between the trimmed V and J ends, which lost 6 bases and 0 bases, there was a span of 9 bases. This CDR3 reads CSVELTSYEQYF. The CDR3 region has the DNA TGCAGCGTGGAGTTAACCTCCTACGAGCAGTACTTC.

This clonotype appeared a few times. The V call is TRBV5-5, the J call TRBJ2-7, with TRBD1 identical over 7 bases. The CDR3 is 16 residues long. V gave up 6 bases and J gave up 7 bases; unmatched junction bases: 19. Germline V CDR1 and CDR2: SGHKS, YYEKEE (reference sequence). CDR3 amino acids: CASTTEAAYRGREQYF. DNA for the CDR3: TGTGCCAGCACTACGGAGGCCGCGTACAGGGGCAGGGAGCAGTACTTC.

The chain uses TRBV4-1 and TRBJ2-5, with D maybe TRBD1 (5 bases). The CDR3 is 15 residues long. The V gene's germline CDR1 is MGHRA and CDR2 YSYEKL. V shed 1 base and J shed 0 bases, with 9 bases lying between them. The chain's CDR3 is CASSQVGRDQETQYF. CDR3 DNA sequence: TGCGCCAGCAGCCAAGTGGGCAGGGACCAAGAGACCCAGTACTTC.

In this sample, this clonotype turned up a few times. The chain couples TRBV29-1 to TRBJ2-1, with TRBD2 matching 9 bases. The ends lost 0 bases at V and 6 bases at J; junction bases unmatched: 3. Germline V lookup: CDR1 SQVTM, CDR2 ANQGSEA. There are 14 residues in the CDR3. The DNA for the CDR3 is TGCAGCGTTGAAGAGGGTAGCGGGAGCAATGAGCAGTTCTTC. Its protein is CSVEEGSGSNEQFF.

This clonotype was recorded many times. CDR3 sequence: CASSQGSGLAKNIQYF. The CDR3 nucleotides read TGCGCCAGCAGTCAGGGTAGCGGGCTAGCCAAAAACATTCAGTACTTC. The chain joins TRBV5-1 to TRBJ2-4; TRBD2 matches at 7 bases. Germline values: CDR1 SGHRS, CDR2 YFSETQ. There are 16 residues in the CDR3. The J segment lost 0 bases and the V segment lost 5 bases, leaving 8 bases of the junction unmatched. Complete variable domain (other parts from reference TRBV5-1 and TRBJ2-4): KAGVTQTPRYLIKTRGQQVTLSCSPISGHRSVSWYQQTPGQGLQFLFEYFSETQRNKGNFPGRFSGRQFSNSRSEMNVSTLELGDSALYLCASSQGSGLAKNIQYFGAGTRLSVL.

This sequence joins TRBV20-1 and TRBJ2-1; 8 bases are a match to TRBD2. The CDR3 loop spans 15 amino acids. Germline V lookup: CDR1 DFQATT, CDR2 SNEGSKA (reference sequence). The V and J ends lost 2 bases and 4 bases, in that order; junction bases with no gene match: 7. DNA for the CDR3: TGCAGTGCTAGAACCTCGAGCGGGAGATACAATGAGCAGTTCTTC. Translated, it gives CSARTSSGRYNEQFF.

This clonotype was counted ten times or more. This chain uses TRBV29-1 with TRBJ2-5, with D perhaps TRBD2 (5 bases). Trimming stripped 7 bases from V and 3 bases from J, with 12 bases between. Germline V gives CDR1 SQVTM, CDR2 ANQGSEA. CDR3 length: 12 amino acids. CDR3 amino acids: CSGTGIEETQYF. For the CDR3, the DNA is TGCAGCGGGACCGGGATCGAAGAGACCCAGTACTTC. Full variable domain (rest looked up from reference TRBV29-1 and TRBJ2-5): SAVISQKPSRDICQRGTSLTIQCQVDSQVTMMFWYRQQPGQSLTLIATANQGSEATYESGFVIDKFPISRPNLTFSTLTVSNMSPEDSSIYLCSGTGIEETQYFGPGTRLLVL.

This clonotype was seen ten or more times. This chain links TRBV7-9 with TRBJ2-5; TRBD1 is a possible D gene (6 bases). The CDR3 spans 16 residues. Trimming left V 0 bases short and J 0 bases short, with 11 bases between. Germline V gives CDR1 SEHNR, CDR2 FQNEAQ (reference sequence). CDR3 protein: CASSLATGSYQETQYF. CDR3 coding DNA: TGTGCCAGCAGCTTAGCGACAGGCTCGTACCAAGAGACCCAGTACTTC.